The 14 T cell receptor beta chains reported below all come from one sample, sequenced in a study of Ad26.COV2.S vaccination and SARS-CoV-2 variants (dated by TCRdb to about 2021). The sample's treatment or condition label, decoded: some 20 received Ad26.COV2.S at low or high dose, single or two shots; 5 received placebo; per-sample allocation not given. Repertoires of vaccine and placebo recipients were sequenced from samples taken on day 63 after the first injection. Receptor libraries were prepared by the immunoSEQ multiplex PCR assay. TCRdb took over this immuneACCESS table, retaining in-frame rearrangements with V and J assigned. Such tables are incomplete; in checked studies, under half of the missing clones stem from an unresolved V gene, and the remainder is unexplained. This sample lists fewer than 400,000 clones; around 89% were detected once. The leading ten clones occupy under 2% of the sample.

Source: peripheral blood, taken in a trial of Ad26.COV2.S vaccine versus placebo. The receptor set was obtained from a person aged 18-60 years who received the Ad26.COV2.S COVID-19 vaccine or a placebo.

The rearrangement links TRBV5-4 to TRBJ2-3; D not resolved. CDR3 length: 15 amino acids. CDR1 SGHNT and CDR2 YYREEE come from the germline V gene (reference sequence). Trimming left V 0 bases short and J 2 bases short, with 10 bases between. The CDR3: CASSLGADHTDTQYF. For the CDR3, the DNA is TGTGCCAGCAGCTTGGGCGCAGATCACACAGATACGCAGTATTTT.

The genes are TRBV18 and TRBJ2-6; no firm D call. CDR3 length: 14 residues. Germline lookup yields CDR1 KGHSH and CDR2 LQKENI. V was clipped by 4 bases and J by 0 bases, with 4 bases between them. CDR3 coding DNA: TGTGCCAGCTCACGAAGCTCTGGGGCCAACGTCCTGACTTTC. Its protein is CASSRSSGANVLTF.

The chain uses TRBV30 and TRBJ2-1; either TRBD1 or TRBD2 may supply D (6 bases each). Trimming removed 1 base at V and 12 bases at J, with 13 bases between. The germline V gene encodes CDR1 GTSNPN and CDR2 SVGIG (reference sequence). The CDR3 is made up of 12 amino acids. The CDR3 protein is CAWSGPGAVQFF. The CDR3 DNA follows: TGTGCCTGGAGTGGTCCGGGGGCGGTGCAGTTCTTC.

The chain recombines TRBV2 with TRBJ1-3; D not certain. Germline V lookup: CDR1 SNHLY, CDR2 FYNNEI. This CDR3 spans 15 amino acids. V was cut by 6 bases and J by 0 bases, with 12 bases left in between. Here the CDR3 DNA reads TGTGCCAGCAGCTCCGGGCCCTTCTCTGGAAACACCATATATTTT. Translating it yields CASSSGPFSGNTIYF.

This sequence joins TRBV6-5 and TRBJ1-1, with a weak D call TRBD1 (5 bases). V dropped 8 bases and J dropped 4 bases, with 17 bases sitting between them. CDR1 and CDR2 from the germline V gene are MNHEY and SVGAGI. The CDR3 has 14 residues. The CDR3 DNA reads TGTGCCAGCCTACGTAGTCGGCAGGGCACTGAAGCTTTCTTT. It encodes CASLRSRQGTEAFF.

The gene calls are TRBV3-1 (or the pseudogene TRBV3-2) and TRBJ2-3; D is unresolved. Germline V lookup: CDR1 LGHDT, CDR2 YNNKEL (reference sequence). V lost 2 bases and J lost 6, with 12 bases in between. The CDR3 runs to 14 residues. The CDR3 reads CASSQSLVRDTQYF. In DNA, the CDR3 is TGTGCCAGCAGCCAATCTCTAGTTCGTGATACGCAGTATTTT.

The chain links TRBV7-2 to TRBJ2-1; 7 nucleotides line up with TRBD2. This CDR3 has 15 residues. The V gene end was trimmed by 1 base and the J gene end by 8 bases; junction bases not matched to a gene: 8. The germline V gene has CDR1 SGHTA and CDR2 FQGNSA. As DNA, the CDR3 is TGTGCCAGCAGCTTAGGCGGGAGTGGTATCGATGAGCAGTTCTTC. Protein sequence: CASSLGGSGIDEQFF.

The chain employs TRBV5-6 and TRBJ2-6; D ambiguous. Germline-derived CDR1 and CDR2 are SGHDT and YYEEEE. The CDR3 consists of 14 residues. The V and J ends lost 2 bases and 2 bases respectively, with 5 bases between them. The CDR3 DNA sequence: TGTGCCAGCAGCTTCGGCCCTGGGGCCAACGTCCTGACTTTC. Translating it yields CASSFGPGANVLTF.

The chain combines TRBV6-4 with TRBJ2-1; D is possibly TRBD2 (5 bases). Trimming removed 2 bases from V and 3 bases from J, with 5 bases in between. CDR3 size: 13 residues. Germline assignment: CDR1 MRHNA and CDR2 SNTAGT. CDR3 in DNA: TGTGCCAGCAGTGACCGGGACTACAATGAGCAGTTCTTC. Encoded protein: CASSDRDYNEQFF.

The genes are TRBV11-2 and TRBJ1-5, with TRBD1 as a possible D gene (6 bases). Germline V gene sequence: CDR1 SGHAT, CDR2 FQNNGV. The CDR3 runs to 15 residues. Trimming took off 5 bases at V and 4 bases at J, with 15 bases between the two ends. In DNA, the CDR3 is TGTGCCAGCAGCCCTCGAGGGGGGTTAAATCAGCCCCAGCATTTT. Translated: CASSPRGGLNQPQHF.

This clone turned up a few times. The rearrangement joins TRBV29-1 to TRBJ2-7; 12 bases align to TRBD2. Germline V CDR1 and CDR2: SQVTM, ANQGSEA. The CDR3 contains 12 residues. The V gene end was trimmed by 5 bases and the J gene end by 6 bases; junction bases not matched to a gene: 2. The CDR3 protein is CSVLLAGGEQYF. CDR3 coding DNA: TGCAGCGTTCTACTAGCGGGAGGCGAGCAGTACTTC.

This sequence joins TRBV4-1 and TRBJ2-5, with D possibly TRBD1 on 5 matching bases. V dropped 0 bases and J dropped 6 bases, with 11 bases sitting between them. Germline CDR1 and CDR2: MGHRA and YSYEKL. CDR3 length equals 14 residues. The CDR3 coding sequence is TGCGCCAGCAGCCAAGAGGGGCAGGTGAAGACCCAGTACTTC. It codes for CASSQEGQVKTQYF.

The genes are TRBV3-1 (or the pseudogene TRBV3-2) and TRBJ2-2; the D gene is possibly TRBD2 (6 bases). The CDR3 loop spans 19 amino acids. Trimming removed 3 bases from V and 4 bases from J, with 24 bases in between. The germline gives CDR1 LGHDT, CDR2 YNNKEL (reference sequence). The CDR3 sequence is CASSHPTGSQRAVTGELFF. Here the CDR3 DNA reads TGTGCCAGCAGCCATCCCACCGGGAGCCAGCGGGCAGTCACCGGGGAGCTGTTTTTT.

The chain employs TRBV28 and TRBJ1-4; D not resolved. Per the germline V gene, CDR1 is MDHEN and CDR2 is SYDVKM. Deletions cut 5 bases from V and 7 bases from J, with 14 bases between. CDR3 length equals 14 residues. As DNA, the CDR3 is TGTGCCAGCAGTCCCCCAAGTCTTCGTGAAAAACTGTTTTTT. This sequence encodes CASSPPSLREKLFF.